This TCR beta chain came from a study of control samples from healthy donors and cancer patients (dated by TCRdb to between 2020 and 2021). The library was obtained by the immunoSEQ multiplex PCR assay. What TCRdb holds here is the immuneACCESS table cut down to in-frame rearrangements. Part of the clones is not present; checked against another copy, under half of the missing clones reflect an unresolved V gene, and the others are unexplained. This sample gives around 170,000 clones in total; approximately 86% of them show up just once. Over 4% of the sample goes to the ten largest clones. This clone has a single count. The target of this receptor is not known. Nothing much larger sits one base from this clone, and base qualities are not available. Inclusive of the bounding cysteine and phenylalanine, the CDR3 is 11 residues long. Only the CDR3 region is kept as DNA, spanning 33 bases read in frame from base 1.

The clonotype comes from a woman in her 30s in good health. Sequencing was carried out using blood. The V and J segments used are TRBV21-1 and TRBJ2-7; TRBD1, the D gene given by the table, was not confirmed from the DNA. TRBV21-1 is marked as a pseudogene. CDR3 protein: CASESQGGHYF. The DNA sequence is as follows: TGTGCCAGCGAATCTCAGGGGGGTCACTACTTC.